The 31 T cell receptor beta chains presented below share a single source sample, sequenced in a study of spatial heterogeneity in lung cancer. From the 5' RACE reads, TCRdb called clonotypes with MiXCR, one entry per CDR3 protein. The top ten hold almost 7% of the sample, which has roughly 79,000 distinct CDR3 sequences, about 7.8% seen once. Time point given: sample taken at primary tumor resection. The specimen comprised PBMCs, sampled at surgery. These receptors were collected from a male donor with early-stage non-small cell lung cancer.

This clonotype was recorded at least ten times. CDR3 in DNA: TGTGCCAGCAGTGTGGGGGGGCGAGAGACCCAGTACTTC. It yields the protein CASSVGGRETQYF. The chain carries TRBV2 and TRBJ2-5; possible D gene TRBD2, 7 bases. The CDR3 totals 13 residues. The V end was cut by 4 bases, the J end by 4 bases, with 10 bases between. In germline, CDR1 is SNHLY, CDR2 FYNNEI.

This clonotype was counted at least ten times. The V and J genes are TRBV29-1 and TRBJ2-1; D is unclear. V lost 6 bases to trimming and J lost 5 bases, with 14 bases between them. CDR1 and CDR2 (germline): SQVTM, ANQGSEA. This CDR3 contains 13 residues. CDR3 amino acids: CSVGHLNHNEQFF. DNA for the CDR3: TGCAGCGTGGGCCACCTCAATCACAATGAGCAGTTCTTC.

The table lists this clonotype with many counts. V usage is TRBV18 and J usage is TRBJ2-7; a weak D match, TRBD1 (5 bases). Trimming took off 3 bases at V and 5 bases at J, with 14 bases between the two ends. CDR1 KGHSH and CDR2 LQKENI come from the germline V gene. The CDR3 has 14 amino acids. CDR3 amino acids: CASSPPSTRDEQYF. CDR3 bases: TGTGCCAGCTCACCCCCTAGTACCAGGGACGAGCAGTACTTC.

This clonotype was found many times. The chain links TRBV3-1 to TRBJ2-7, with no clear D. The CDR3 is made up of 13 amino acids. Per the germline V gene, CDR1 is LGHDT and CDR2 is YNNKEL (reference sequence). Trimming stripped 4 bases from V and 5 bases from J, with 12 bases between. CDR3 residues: CASSLRPRDEQYF. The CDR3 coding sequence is TGTGCCAGCAGCCTCCGGCCCCGCGACGAGCAGTACTTC.

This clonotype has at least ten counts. DNA of the CDR3: TGTGCCAGCAGCTTAGCAGCGGGTAGAGACAATGAGCAGTTCTTC. Its protein product is CASSLAAGRDNEQFF. The rearrangement uses TRBV7-9 and TRBJ2-1, with D possibly TRBD2 on 6 matching bases. V lost 0 bases and J lost 5, with 11 bases in between. Germline CDR1 and CDR2: SEHNR and FQNEAQ (reference sequence). CDR3 length: 15 residues.

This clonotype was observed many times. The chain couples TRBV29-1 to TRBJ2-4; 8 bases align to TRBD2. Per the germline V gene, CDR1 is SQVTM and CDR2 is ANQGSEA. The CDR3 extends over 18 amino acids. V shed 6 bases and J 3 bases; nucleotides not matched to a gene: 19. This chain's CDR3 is CSVTRAGVPGRGKNIQYF. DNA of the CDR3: TGCAGCGTAACGAGGGCTGGTGTCCCCGGGAGGGGCAAAAACATTCAGTACTTC.

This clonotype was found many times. CDR3 bases: TGCGCCAGCAAGGACAGGGACTCGAGGAACACTGAAGCTTTCTTT. Its translation is CASKDRDSRNTEAFF. The rearrangement joins TRBV4-1 to TRBJ1-1; 8 bases are shared with TRBD1. CDR1 MGHRA and CDR2 YSYEKL come from the germline V gene. With V trimmed by 7 bases and J by 1 base, 8 bases remained unmatched. The CDR3 is 15 amino acids.

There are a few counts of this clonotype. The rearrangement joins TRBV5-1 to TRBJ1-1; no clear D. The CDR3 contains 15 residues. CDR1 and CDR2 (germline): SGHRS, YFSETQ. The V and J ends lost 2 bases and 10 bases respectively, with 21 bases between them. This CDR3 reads CASSFWGGKEEIAFF. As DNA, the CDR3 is TGCGCCAGCAGCTTTTGGGGAGGGAAGGAGGAGATAGCTTTCTTT.

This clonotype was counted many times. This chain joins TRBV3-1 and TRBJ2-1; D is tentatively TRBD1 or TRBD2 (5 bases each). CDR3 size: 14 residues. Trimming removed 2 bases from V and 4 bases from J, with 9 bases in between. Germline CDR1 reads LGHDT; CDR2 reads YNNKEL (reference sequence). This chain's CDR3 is CASSQRDGYNEQFF. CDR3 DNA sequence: TGTGCCAGCAGCCAACGGGACGGATACAATGAGCAGTTCTTC.

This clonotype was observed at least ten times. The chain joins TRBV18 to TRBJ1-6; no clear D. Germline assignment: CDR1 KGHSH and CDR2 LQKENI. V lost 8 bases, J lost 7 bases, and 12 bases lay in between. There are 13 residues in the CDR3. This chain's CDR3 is CASKGLVNSPLHF. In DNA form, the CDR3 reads TGTGCCAGCAAGGGTCTGGTGAATTCACCCCTCCACTTT.

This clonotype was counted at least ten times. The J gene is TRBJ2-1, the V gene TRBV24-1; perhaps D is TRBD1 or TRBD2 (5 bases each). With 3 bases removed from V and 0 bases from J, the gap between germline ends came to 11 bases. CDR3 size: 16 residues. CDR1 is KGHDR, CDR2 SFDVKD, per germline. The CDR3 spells CATSDPRGASYNEQFF. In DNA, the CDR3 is TGTGCCACCAGTGATCCCCGAGGGGCCTCCTACAATGAGCAGTTCTTC.

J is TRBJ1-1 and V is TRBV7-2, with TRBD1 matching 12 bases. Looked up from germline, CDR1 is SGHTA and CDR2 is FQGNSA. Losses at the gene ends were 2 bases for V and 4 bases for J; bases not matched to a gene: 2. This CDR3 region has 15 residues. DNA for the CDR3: TGTGCCAGCAGCTTAAAGGGACAGGGGGCCACTGAAGCTTTCTTT. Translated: CASSLKGQGATEAFF.

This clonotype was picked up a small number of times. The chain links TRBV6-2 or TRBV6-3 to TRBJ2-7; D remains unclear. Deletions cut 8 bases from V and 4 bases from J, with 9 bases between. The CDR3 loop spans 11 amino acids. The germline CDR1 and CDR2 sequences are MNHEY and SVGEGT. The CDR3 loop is CASGRRYEQYF. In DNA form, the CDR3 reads TGTGCCAGCGGCAGGAGATACGAGCAGTACTTC.

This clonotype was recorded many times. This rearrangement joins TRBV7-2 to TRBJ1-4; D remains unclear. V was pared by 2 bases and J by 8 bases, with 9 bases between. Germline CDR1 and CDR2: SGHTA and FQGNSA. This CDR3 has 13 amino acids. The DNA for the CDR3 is TGTGCCAGCAGCTTAAGACTTGGGGAAAAACTGTTTTTT. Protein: CASSLRLGEKLFF.

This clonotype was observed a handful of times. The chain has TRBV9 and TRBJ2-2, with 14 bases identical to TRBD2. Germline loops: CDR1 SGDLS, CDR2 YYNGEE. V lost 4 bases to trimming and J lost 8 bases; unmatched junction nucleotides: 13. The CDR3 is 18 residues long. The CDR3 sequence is CASSFPERTSGRIGELFF. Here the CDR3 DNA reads TGTGCCAGCAGCTTTCCAGAGCGGACTAGCGGGAGGATTGGGGAGCTGTTTTTT.

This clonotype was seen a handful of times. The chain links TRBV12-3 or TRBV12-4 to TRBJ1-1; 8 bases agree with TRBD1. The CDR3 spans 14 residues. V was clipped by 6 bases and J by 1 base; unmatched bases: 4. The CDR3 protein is CASRSGQGNTEAFF. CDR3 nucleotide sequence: TGTGCCAGCAGGTCCGGACAGGGGAACACTGAAGCTTTCTTT.

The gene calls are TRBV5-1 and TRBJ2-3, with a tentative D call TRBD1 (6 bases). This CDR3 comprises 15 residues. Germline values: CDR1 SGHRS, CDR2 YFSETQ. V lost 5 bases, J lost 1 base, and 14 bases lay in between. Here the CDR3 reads CASRDSRAGTDTQYF. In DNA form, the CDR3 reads TGCGCCAGCAGGGACAGCAGGGCGGGCACAGATACGCAGTATTTT.

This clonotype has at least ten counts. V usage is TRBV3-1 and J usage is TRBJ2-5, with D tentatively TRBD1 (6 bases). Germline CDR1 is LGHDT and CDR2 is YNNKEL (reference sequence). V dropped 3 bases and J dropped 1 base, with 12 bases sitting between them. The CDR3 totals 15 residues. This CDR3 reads CASSHHGQIQETQYF. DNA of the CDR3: TGTGCCAGCAGCCATCATGGACAGATCCAAGAGACCCAGTACTTC.

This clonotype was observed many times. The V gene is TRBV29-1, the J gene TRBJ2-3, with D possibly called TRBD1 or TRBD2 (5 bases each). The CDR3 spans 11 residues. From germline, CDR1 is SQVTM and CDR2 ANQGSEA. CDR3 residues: CSGDRTDTQYF. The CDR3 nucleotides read TGCAGTGGGGACCGCACAGATACGCAGTATTTT.

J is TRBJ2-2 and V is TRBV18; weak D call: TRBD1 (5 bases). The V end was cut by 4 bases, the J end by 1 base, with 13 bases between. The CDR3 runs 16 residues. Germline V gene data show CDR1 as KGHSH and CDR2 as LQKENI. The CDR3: CASSLLQAQNTGELFF. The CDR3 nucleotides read TGTGCCAGCTCACTACTACAGGCCCAGAACACCGGGGAGCTGTTTTTT.

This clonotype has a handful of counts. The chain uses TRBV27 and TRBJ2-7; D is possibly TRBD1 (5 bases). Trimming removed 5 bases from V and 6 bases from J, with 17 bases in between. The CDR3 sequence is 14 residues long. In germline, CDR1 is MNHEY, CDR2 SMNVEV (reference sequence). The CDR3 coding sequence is TGTGCCAGCAGTAGGCAGGGCACTTCGTTCGAGCAGTACTTC. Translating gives CASSRQGTSFEQYF.

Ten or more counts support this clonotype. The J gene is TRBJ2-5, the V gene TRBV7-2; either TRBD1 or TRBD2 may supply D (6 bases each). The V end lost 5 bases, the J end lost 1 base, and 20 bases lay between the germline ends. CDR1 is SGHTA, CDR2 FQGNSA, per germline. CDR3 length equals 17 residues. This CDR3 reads CASSPQGFAGSQETQYF. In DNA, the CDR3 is TGTGCCAGCAGCCCCCAGGGGTTCGCGGGAAGCCAAGAGACCCAGTACTTC.

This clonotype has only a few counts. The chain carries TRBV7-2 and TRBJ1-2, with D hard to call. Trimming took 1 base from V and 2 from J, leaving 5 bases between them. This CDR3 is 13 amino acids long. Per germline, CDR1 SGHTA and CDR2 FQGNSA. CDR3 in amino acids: CASSLVGNYGYTF. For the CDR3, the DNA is TGTGCCAGCAGCTTAGTGGGGAACTATGGCTACACCTTC. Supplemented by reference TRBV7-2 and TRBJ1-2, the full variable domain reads GAGVSQSPSNKVTEKGKDVELRCDPISGHTALYWYRQSLGQGLEFLIYFQGNSAPDKSGLPSDRFSAERTGGSVSTLTIQRTQQEDSAVYLCASSLVGNYGYTFGSGTRLTVV.

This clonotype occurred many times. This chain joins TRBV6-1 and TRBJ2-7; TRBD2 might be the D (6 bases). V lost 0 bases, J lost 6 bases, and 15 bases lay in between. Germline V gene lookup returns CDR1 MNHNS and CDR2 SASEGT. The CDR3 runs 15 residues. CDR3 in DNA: TGTGCCAGCAGTGAAGCTGGAGGGTCGAAAGCCGAGCAGTACTTC. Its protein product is CASSEAGGSKAEQYF.

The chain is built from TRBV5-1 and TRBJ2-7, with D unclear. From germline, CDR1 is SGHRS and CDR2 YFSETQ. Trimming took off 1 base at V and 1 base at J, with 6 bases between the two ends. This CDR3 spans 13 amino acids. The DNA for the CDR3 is TGCGCCAGCAGCTTGTTAAAGTCCTACGAGCAGTACTTC. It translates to CASSLLKSYEQYF. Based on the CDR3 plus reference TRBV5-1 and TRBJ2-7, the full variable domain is KAGVTQTPRYLIKTRGQQVTLSCSPISGHRSVSWYQQTPGQGLQFLFEYFSETQRNKGNFPGRFSGRQFSNSRSEMNVSTLELGDSALYLCASSLLKSYEQYFGPGTRLTVT.

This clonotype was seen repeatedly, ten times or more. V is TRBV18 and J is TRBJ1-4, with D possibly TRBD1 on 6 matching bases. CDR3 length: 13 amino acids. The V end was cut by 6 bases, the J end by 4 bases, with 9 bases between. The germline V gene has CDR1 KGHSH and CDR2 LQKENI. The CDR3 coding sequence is TGTGCCAGCTCCGGACAGAATAATGAAAAACTGTTTTTT. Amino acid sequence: CASSGQNNEKLFF.

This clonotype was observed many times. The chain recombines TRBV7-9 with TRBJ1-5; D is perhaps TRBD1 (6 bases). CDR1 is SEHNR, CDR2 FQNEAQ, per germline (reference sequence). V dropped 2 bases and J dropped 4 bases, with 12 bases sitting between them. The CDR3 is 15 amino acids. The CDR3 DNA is TGTGCCAGCAGCTTATCGGGAAGGGGGAATCAGCCCCAGCATTTT. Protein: CASSLSGRGNQPQHF.

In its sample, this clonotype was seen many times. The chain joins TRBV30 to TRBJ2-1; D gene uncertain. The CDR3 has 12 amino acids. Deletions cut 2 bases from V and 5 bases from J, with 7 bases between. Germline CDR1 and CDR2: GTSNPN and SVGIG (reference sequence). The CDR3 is CAWSPQNNEQFF. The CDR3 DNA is TGTGCCTGGAGTCCCCAAAACAATGAGCAGTTCTTC.

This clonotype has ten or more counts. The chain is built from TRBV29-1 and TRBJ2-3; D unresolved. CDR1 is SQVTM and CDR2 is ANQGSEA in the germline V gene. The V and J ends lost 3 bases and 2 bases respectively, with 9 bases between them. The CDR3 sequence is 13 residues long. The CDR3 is CSVDGGNTDTQYF. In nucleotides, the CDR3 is TGCAGCGTTGATGGCGGAAACACAGATACGCAGTATTTT.

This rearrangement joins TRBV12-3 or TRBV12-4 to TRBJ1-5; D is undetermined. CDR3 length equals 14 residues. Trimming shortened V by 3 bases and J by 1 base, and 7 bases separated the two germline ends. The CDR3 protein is CASSFYMSNQPQHF. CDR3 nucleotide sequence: TGTGCCAGCAGTTTCTACATGAGCAATCAGCCCCAGCATTTT.

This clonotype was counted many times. The DNA for the CDR3 is TGCGCCAGCAGGCTGACTAGCGGGAGGGCCGGGGAGCTGTTTTTT. This codes for CASRLTSGRAGELFF. V usage is TRBV4-3 and J usage is TRBJ2-2; the match to TRBD2 covers 14 bases. Germline assignment: CDR1 LGHNA and CDR2 YSLEER. The V and J ends lost 6 bases and 6 bases, in that order; junction bases with no gene match: 3. The CDR3 spans 15 residues.